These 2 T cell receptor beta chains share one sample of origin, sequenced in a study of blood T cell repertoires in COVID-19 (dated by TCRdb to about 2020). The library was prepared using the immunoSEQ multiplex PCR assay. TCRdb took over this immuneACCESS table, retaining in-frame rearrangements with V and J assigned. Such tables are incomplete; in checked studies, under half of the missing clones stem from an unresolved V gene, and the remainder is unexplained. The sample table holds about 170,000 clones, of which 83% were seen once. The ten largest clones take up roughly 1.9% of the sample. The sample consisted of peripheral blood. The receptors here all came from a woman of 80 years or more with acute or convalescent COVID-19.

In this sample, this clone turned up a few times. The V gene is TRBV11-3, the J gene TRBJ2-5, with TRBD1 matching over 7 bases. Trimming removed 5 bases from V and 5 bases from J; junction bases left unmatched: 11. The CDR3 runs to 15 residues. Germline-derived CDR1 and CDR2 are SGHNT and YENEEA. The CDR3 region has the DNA TGTGCCAGCAGCCGAGAGACAGGGATTGGGGAGACCCAGTACTTC. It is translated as CASSRETGIGETQYF.

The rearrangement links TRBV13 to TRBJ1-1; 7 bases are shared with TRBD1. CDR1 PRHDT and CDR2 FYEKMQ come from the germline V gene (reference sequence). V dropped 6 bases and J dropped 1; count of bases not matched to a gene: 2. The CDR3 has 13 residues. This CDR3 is CASSRQGNTEAFF. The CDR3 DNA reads TGTGCCAGCAGTAGACAGGGGAACACTGAAGCTTTCTTT.